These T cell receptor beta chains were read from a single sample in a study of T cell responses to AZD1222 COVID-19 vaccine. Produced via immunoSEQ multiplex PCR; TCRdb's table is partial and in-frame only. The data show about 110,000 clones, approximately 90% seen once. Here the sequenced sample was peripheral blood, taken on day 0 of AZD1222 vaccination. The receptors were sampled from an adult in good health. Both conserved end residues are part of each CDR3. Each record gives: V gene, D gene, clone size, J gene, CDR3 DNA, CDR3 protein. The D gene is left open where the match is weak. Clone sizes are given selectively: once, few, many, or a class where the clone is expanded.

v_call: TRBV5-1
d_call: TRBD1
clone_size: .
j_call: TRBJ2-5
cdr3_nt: TGCGCCAGCAGCCCAGGACAGGGAAGTATTTCGAAGCGAGAGACCCAGTACTTC
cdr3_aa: CASSPGQGSISKRETQYF

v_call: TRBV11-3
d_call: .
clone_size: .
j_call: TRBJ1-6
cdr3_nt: TGTGCCAGCAGCTCGGGCCCGCTTTCACCCCTCCACTTT
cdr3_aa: CASSSGPLSPLHF

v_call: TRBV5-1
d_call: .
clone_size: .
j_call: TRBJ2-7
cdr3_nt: TGCGCCAGCAGCTTGGCCCAGGGCGGAGACGAGCAGTACTTC
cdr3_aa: CASSLAQGGDEQYF

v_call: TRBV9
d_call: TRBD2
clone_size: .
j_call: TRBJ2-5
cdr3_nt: TGTGCCAGCAGCATGACCGGGACTAGATACCAAGAGACCCAGTACTTC
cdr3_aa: CASSMTGTRYQETQYF

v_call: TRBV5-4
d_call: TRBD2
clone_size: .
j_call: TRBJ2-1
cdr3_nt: TGTGCCAGCAGCTTGTTAAAGTCTGCGGGAGGGTACAATGAGCAGTTCTTC
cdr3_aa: CASSLLKSAGGYNEQFF

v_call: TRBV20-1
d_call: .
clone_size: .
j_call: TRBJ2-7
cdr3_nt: TGCAGTGCTAGTTCGGATTCGTTCTACGAGCAGTACTTC
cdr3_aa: CSASSDSFYEQYF

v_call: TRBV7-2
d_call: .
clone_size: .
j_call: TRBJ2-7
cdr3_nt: TGTGCCAGCAGCTTAATGGGGTCCTACGAGCAGTACTTC
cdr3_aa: CASSLMGSYEQYF

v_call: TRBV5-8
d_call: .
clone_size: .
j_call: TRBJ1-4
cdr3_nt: TGTGCCAGCAGCTTAAGGGGAGCAAATGAAAAACTGTTTTTT
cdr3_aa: CASSLRGANEKLFF

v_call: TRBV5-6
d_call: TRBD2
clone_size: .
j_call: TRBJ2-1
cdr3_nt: TGTGCCAGCAGACAAGGACTAGCGTTCTACAATGAGCAGTTCTTC
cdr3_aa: CASRQGLAFYNEQFF

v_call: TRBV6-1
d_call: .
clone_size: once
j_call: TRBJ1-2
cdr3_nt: TGTGCCAGCAGTGACCATAGCTTATATGGCTACACCTTC
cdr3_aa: CASSDHSLYGYTF

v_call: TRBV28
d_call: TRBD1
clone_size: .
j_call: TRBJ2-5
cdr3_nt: TGTGCCAGCGGATCCGGAGGACAGGGAGAAGAGACCCAGTACTTC
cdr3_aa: CASGSGGQGEETQYF

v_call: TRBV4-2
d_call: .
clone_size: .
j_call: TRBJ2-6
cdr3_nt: TGTGCCAGCAGCGACTCTGGGGCCAACGTCCTGACTTTC
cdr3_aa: CASSDSGANVLTF

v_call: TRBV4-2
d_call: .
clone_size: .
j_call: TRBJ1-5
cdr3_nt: TGTGCCAGCAGCCAAGATCAAGGGAATCAGCCCCAGCATTTT
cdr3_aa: CASSQDQGNQPQHF

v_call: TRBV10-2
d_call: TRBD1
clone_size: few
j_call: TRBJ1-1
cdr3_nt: TGCGCCAGCAGTGAGCTCCAGGGGGGGGCAGCTTTCTTT
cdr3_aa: CASSELQGGAAFF

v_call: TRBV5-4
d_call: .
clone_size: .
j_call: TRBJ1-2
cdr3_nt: TGTGCCAGCAGCTTGTCGGGGAACTATGGCTACACCTTC
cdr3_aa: CASSLSGNYGYTF